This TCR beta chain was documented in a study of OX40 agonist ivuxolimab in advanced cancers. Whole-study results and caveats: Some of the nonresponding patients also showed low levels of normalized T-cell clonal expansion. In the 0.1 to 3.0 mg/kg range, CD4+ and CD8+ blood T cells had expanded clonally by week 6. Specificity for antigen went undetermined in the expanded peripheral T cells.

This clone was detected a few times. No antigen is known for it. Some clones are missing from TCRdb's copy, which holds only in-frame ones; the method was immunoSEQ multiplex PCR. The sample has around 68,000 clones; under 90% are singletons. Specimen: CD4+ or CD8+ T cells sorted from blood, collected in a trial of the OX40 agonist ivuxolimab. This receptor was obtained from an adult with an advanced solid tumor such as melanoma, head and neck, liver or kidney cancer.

The CDR3 protein is CASTAGETQYF. CDR3 sequence (DNA): TGTGCCAGCACCGCGGGAGAGACCCAGTACTTC. This sequence joins TRBV2 and TRBJ2-5, with TRBD2 as a possible D gene (5 bases). Germline-derived CDR1 and CDR2 are SNHLY and FYNNEI. V shed 7 bases and J shed 4 bases, with 7 bases lying between them. This CDR3 contains 11 residues.